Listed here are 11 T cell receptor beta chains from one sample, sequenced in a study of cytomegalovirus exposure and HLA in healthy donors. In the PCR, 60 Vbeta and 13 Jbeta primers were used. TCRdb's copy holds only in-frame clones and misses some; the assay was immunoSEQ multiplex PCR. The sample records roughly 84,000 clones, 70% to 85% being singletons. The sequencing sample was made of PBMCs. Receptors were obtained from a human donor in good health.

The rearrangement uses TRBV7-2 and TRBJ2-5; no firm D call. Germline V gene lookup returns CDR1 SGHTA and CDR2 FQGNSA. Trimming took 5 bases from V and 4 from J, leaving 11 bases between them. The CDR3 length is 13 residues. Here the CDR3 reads CASSKSLGETQYF. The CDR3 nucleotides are TGTGCCAGCAGCAAAAGTCTCGGAGAGACCCAGTACTTC.

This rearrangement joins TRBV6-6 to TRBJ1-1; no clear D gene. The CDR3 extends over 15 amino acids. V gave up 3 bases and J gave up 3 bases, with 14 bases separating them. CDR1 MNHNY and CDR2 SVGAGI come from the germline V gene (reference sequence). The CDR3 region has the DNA TGTGCCAGCAGTTATAGCTCAGGAGGGTACACTGAAGCTTTCTTT. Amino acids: CASSYSSGGYTEAFF.

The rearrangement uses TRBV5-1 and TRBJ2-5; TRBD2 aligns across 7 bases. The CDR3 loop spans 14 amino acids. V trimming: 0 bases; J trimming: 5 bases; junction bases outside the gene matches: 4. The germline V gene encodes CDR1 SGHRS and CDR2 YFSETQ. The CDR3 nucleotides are TGCGCCAGCAGCTTGGGGACTAGTAGCGAGACCCAGTACTTC. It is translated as CASSLGTSSETQYF.

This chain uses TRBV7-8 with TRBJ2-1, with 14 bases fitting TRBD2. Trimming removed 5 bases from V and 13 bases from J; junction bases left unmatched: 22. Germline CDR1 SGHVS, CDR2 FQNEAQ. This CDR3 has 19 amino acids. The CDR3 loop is CASSPTGTSGGGTPGEQFF. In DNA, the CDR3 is TGTGCCAGCAGCCCTACCGGGACTAGCGGGGGCGGGACCCCTGGGGAACAGTTCTTC. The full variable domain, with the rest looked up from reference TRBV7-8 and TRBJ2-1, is GAGVSQSPRYKVAKRGQDVALRCDPISGHVSLFWYQQALGQGPEFLTYFQNEAQLDKSGLPSDRFFAERPEGSVSTLKIQRTQQEDSAVYLCASSPTGTSGGGTPGEQFFGPGTRLTVL.

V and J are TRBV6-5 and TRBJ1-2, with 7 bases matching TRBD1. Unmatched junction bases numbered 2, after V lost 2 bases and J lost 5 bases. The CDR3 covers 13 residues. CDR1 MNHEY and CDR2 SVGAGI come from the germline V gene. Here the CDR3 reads CASSYQGEYGYTF. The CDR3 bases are TGTGCCAGCAGTTACCAGGGGGAGTATGGCTACACCTTC.

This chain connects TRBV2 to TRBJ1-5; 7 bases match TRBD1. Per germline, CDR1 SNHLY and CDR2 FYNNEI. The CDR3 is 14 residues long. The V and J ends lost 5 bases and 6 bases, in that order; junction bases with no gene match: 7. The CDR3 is CASSQAGGTQPQHF. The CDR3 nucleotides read TGTGCCAGCAGTCAGGCAGGGGGTACTCAGCCCCAGCATTTT.

The CDR3 is CASSPGTGQNTIYF. DNA for the CDR3: TGTGCCAGCTCACCTGGGACAGGGCAAAACACCATATATTTT. This chain links TRBV18 with TRBJ1-3; TRBD1 matches 9 bases. Germline CDR1 reads KGHSH; CDR2 reads LQKENI. CDR3 length: 14 residues. The V and J ends lost 3 bases and 6 bases, in that order; junction bases with no gene match: 3.

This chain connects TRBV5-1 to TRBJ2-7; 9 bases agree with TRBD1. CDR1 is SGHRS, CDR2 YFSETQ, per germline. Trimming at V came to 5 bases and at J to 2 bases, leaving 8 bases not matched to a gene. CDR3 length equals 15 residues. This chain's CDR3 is CASRVGTGIPYEQYF. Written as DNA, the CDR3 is TGCGCCAGCAGGGTCGGGACAGGGATCCCCTACGAGCAGTACTTC.

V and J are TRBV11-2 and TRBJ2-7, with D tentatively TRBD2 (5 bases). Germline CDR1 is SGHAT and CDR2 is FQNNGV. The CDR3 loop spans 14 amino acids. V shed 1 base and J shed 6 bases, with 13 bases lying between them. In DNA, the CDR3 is TGTGCCAGCAGCTTAGTACGGGGTCGGAGCGAGCAGTACTTC. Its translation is CASSLVRGRSEQYF.

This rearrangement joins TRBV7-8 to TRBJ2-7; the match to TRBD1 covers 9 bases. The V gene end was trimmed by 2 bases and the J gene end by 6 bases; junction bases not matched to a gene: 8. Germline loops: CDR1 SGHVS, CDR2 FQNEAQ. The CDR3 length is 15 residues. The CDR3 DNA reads TGTGCCAGCAGCTTAATCCTACAGGGGGCCGGCGAGCAGTACTTC. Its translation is CASSLILQGAGEQYF.

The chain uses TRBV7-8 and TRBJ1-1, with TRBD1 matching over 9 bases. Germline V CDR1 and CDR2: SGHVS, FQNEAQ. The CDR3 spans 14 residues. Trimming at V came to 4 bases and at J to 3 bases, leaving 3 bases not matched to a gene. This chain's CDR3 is CASSSRQGDTEAFF. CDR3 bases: TGTGCCAGCAGCTCGAGACAGGGGGACACTGAAGCTTTCTTT.